The T cell receptor beta chain under discussion was sequenced for a study of blood T cell repertoires in COVID-19. The CDR3 spans 13 residues. CDR1 is SGHTA, CDR2 FQGNSA, per germline. V lost 1 base and J 5 bases, leaving 6 bases between the germline ends. Seattle's cohort entered during active infection and was followed longitudinally. Assay used: immunoSEQ multiplex PCR; TCRdb lists only in-frame clones, some missing. This table holds roughly 54,000 clones, around nine tenths found once. The TCR sequence derives from a woman in her sixties or seventies with COVID-19, enrolled during active disease. The V and J genes are TRBV7-2 and TRBJ2-1; D may be TRBD2 (5 bases). The specimen was peripheral blood. CDR3 in amino acids: CASSLGLHNEQFF. The CDR3 DNA reads as TGTGCCAGCAGCTTAGGACTACACAATGAGCAGTTCTTC.